This T cell receptor beta chain was sequenced in a study of CD8 T cells in Susac syndrome. Notes on the study in general: The number of individuals included in the study's TCR sequencing and HLA analysis was acknowledged as relatively small.

Details on this clonotype: Its antigen is currently unknown.

The CDR3 runs 16 residues. After removal of 8 bases from V and 3 bases from J, the junction contained 12 bases not matched to a gene. The multiple sclerosis controls were treatment-naive patients, and their relapsing-remitting disease was stable or active. The CD8+ and CD4+ T cells were negatively isolated, with the TEMRA cells enriched by FACS. After extraction with the RNeasy kit, about 0.45 to 1 ug of the RNA was reverse transcribed using random hexamers. Multiplex immunoSEQ PCR targeted 54 Vbeta and 13 Jbeta TCR beta segments. TCRdb called the immunoSEQ multiplex PCR reads again in MiXCR, with one record for every CDR3 protein. The top ten hold about 0.11% of the sample, which has around 130,000 distinct CDR3 sequences, 85% to 95% seen once.

Sequencing was done on a sample of CD4+ T cells from PBMCs. The chain has TRBV12-3 or TRBV12-4 and TRBJ2-3; 9 positions agree with TRBD1. This receptor was identified in a human donor with multiple sclerosis. CDR3 bases: TGTGCCAGCGGGGTCCGGGACAGGGTCGAAACAGATACGCAGTATTTT. Encoded protein: CASGVRDRVETDTQYF.